These 8 T cell receptor beta chains came from one sample sequenced in a study of T cells after yellow fever vaccination. Using its own MiXCR run on the 5' RACE reads, TCRdb lists one record per CDR3 protein. The sample carries almost 600,000 distinct CDR3 sequences, about 13% recorded once. The source was PBMCs, collected on the day of the yellow fever booster vaccination. The receptors stem from a young man who received the YFV17D yellow fever vaccine.

This clonotype occurred a few times. The chain links TRBV5-5 to TRBJ2-6, with D perhaps assigned TRBD1 or TRBD2 (5 bases each). V lost 4 bases and J lost 0, with 14 bases in between. Germline-derived CDR1 and CDR2 are SGHKS and YYEKEE (reference sequence). The CDR3 covers 17 residues. CDR3 nucleotide sequence: TGTGCCAGCAGCCGGGGACCTCCCAACTCTGGGGCCAACGTCCTGACTTTC. Translation gives CASSRGPPNSGANVLTF.

In this sample, this clonotype turned up a few times. The chain combines TRBV3-1 with TRBJ2-3; tentatively, D is TRBD2 (5 bases). There are 14 residues in the CDR3. Germline V gene sequence: CDR1 LGHDT, CDR2 YNNKEL (reference sequence). Deletions cut 4 bases from V and 2 bases from J, with 10 bases between. The CDR3 DNA is TGTGCCAGCAGCCGAGGGCCCGCCACAGATACGCAGTATTTT. This translates into CASSRGPATDTQYF.

This clonotype was seen more than once but under ten times. This sequence joins TRBV7-9 and TRBJ2-4; TRBD1 agrees at 10 bases. The CDR3 has 14 amino acids. CDR1 and CDR2 from the germline V gene are SEHNR and FQNEAQ (reference sequence). With 5 bases clipped from V and 8 bases from J, the junction kept 6 bases outside the gene matches. CDR3 loop: CASSPGQGIHIQYF. The CDR3 region has the DNA TGTGCCAGCAGCCCGGGACAGGGGATACACATTCAGTACTTC.

This clonotype was found a few times. The chain joins TRBV5-6 to TRBJ2-5, with D perhaps TRBD1 or TRBD2 (6 bases each). The CDR3 extends over 14 amino acids. Germline V lookup: CDR1 SGHDT, CDR2 YYEEEE. Trimming pared 5 bases from V and 2 bases from J, leaving 13 bases between. The DNA of the CDR3 is TGTGCCAGCAGAAGGAGGGGGAAACAAGAGACCCAGTACTTC. Translation: CASRRRGKQETQYF.

This clonotype was counted at least ten times. The chain employs TRBV6-5 and TRBJ1-5; D uncertain. The germline V gene has CDR1 MNHEY and CDR2 SVGAGI. Trimming left V 6 bases short and J 0 bases short, with 12 bases between. This CDR3 has 15 amino acids. The CDR3 DNA follows: TGTGCCAGCAGGGTCCGCTCTTATAGCAATCAGCCCCAGCATTTT. This gives the protein CASRVRSYSNQPQHF.

A few counts support this clonotype. CDR3 nucleotide sequence: TGTGCCAGCAGGACTAGCGGGAGGTTTTTGGGAAGCAATGAGCAGTTCTTC. Translated: CASRTSGRFLGSNEQFF. This chain uses TRBV6-1 with TRBJ2-1, with 13 nucleotides matching TRBD2. The V and J ends lost 6 bases and 6 bases, in that order; junction bases with no gene match: 11. From germline, CDR1 is MNHNS and CDR2 SASEGT. The CDR3 loop spans 17 amino acids.

The chain employs TRBV7-2 and TRBJ2-7; TRBD1 aligns across 10 bases. Germline CDR1 reads SGHTA; CDR2 reads FQGNSA. The V gene end was trimmed by 5 bases and the J gene end by 6 bases; junction bases not matched to a gene: 10. The CDR3 extends over 15 amino acids. The CDR3 reads CASSLQRDRGIEQYF. DNA for the CDR3: TGTGCCAGCAGCCTGCAGCGGGACAGGGGAATCGAGCAGTACTTC. Full variable domain (rest looked up from reference TRBV7-2 and TRBJ2-7): GAGVSQSPSNKVTEKGKDVELRCDPISGHTALYWYRQSLGQGLEFLIYFQGNSAPDKSGLPSDRFSAERTGGSVSTLTIQRTQQEDSAVYLCASSLQRDRGIEQYFGPGTRLTVT.

In nucleotides, the CDR3 is TGTGCCAGCAGCGTCGGACTAGCGGTCACCGGGGAGCTGTTTTTT. Amino acid sequence: CASSVGLAVTGELFF. The chain carries TRBV5-4 and TRBJ2-2; the match to TRBD2 covers 10 bases. The CDR3 loop spans 15 amino acids. In germline, CDR1 is SGHNT, CDR2 YYREEE (reference sequence). V trimming: 4 bases; J trimming: 4 bases; junction bases outside the gene matches: 4.